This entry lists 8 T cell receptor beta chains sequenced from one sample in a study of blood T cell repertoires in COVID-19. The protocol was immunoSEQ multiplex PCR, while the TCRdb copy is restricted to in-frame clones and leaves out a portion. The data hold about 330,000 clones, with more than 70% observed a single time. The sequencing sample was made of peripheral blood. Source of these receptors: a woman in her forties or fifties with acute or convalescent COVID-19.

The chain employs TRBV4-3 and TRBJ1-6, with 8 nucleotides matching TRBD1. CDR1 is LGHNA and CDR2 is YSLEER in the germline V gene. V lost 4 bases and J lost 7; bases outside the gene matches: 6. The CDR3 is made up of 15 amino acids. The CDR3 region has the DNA TGCGCCAGCAGCCCCCGGACAGGGAGCAATTCACCCCTCCACTTT. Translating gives CASSPRTGSNSPLHF.

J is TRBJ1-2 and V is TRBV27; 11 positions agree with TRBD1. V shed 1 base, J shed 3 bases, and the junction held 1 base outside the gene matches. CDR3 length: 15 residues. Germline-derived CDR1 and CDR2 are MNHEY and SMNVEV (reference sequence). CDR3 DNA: TGTGCCAGCAGTTTATGGGGACAGGGGGACTATGGCTACACCTTC. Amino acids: CASSLWGQGDYGYTF.

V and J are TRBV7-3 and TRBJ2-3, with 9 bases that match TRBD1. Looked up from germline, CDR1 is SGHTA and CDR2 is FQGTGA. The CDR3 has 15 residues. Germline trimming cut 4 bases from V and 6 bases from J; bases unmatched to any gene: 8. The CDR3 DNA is TGTGCCAGCAGCTCTTCCGGACAGGGGTCTGATACGCAGTATTTT. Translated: CASSSSGQGSDTQYF.

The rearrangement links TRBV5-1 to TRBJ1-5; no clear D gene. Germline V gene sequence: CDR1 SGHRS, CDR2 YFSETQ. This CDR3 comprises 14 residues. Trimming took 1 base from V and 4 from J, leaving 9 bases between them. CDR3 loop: CASSLNSQNQPQHF. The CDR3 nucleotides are TGCGCCAGCAGCTTGAACAGTCAGAATCAGCCCCAGCATTTT.

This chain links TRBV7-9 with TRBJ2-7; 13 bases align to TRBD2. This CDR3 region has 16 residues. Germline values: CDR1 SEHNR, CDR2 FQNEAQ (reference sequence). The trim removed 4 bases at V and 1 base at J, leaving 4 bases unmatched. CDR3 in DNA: TGTGCCAGCAGCTCCTGGACTAGCGGGAGATCCTACGAGCAGTACTTC. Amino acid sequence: CASSSWTSGRSYEQYF.

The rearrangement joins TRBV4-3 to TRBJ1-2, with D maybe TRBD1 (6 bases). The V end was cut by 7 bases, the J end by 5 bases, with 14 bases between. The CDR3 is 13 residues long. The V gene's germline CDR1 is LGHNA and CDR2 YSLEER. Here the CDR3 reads CASNERGGYGYTF. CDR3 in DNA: TGCGCCAGCAACGAGAGAGGGGGTTATGGCTACACCTTC.

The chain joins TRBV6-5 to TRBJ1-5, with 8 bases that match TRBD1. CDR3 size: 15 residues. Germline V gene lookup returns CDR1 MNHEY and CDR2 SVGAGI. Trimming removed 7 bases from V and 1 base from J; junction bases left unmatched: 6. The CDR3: CASIRQGASNQPQHF. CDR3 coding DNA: TGTGCCAGCATTCGGCAGGGGGCGAGCAATCAGCCCCAGCATTTT.

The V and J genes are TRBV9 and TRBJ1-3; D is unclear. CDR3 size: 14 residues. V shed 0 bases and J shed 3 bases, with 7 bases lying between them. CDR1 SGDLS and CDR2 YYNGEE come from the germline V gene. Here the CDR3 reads CASSVGDIGNTIYF. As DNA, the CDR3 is TGTGCCAGCAGCGTAGGAGACATTGGAAACACCATATATTTT.